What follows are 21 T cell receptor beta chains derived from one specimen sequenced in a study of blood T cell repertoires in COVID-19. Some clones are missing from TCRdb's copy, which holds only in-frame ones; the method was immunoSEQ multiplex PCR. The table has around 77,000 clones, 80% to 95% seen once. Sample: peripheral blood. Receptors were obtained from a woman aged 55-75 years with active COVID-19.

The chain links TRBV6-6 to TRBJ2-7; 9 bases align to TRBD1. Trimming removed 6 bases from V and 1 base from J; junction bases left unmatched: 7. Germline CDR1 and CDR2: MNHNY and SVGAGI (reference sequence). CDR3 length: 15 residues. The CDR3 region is CASSPSGQGSYEQYF. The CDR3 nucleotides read TGTGCCAGCAGCCCGTCGGGACAGGGTTCCTACGAGCAGTACTTC.

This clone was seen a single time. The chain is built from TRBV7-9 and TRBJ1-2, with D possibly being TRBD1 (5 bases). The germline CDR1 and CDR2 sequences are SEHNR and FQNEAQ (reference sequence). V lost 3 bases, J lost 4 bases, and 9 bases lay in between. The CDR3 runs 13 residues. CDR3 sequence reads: CASSFEQGYGYTF. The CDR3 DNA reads TGTGCCAGCAGCTTCGAGCAGGGCTATGGCTACACCTTC.

Here the CDR3 reads CASSLDMGQRSYEQYF. The DNA of the CDR3 is TGTGCCAGCAGCTTAGATATGGGACAGCGCTCCTACGAGCAGTACTTC. This chain joins TRBV11-2 and TRBJ2-7, with 7 bases that match TRBD1. This CDR3 comprises 16 residues. CDR1 and CDR2 from the germline V gene are SGHAT and FQNNGV. The trim removed 0 bases at V and 0 bases at J, leaving 5 bases unmatched.

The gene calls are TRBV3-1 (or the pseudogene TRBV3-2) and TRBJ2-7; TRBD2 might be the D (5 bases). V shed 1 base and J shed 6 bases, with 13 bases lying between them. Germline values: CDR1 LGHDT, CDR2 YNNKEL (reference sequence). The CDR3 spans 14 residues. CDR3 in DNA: TGTGCCAGCAGCCAAGGAGTCTTGGGAGCCGAGCAGTACTTC. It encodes CASSQGVLGAEQYF.

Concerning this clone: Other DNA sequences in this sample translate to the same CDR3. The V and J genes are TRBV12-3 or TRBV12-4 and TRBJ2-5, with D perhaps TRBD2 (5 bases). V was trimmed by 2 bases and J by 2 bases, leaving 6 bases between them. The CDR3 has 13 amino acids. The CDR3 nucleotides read TGTGCCAGCAGTTTACGGGGTCAAGAGACCCAGTACTTC. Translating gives CASSLRGQETQYF.

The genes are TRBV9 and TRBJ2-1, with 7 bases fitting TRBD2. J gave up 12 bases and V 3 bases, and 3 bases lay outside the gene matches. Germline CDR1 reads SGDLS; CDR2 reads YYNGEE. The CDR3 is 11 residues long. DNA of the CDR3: TGTGCCAGCAGCGGCTGGGGGGGGCAGTTCTTC. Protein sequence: CASSGWGGQFF.

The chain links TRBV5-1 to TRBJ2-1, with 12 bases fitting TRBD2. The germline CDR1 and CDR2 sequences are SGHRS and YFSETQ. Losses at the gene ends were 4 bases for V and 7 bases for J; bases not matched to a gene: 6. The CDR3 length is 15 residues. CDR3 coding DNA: TGCGCCAGCAGCCCGCGACTAGCGGGAGTAAATGAGCAGTTCTTC. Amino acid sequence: CASSPRLAGVNEQFF.

The DNA of the CDR3 is TGTGCCAGCAGCGCGCGGGGGACTAGCACAGATACGCAGTATTTT. This gives the protein CASSARGTSTDTQYF. The V and J genes are TRBV3-1 (or the pseudogene TRBV3-2) and TRBJ2-3; 7 positions match TRBD2. Trimming removed 5 bases from V and 0 bases from J; junction bases left unmatched: 5. CDR1 and CDR2 (germline): LGHDT, YNNKEL (reference sequence). The CDR3 loop spans 15 amino acids.

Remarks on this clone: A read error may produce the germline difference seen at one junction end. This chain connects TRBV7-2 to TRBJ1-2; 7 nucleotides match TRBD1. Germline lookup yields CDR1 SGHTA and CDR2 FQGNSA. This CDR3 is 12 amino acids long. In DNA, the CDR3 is TGTGCCAGCAGCCGTTCGAGACAGGGTTGGAGCTTC. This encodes CASSRSRQGWSF.

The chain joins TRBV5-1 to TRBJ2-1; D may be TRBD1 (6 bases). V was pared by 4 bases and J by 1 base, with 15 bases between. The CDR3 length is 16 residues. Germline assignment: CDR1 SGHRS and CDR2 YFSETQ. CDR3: CASSLFTGKSYNEQFF. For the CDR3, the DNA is TGCGCCAGCAGCCTCTTCACAGGGAAATCCTACAATGAGCAGTTCTTC.

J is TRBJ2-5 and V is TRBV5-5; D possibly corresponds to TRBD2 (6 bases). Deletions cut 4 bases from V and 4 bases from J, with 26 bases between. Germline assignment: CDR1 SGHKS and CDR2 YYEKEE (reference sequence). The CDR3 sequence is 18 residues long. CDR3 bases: TGTGCCAGCAGCCTCCCGGGCGGGGTTGATATGGCGCTAGAGACCCAGTACTTC. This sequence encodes CASSLPGGVDMALETQYF.

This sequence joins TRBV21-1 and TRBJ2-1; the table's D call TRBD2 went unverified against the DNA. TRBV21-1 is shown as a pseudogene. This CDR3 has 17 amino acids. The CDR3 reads CASSKGESGRDINEQFF. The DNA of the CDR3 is TGTGCCAGCAGCAAAGGGGAGAGCGGGAGAGATATAAATGAGCAGTTCTTC.

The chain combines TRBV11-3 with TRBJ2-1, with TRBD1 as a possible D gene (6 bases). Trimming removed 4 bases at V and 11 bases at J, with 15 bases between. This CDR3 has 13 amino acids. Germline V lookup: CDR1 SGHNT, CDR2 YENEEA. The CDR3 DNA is TGTGCCAGCAGCTCCCTATCCGGGACACAGCAGTTCTTC. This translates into CASSSLSGTQQFF. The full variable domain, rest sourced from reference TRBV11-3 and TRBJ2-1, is EAGVVQSPRYKIIEKKQPVAFWCNPISGHNTLYWYLQNLGQGPELLIRYENEEAVDDSQLPKDRFSAERLKGVDSTLKIQPAELGDSAVYLCASSSLSGTQQFFGPGTRLTVL.

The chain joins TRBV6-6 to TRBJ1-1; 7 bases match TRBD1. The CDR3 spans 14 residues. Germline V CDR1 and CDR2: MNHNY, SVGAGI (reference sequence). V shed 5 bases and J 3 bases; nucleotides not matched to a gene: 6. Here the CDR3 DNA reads TGTGCCAGCAGTCTACAGGGGACGGACACTGAAGCTTTCTTT. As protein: CASSLQGTDTEAFF.

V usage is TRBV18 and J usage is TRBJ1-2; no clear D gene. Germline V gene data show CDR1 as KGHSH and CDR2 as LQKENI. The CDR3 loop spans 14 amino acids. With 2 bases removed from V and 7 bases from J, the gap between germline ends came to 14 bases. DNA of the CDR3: TGTGCCAGCTCACCAAATCTGGGCTCGAGTGGCTACACCTTC. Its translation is CASSPNLGSSGYTF.

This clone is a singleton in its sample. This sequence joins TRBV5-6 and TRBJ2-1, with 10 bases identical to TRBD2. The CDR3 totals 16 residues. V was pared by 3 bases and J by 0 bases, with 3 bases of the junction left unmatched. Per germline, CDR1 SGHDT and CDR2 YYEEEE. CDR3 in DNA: TGTGCCAGCAGCTCTATAGCGGGAGGCTCCTACAATGAGCAGTTCTTC. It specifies CASSSIAGGSYNEQFF.

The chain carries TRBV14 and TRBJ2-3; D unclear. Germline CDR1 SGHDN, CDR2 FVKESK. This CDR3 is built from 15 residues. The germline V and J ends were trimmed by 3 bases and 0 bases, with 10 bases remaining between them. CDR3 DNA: TGTGCCAGCAGCCAGTGGAGAGCTAGCACAGATACGCAGTATTTT. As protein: CASSQWRASTDTQYF.

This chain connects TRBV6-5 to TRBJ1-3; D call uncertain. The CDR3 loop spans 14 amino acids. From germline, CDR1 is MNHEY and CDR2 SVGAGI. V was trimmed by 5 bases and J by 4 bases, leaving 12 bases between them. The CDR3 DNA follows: TGTGCCAGCAGTCTCTATTTGCCGGGAAACACCATATATTTT. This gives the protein CASSLYLPGNTIYF.

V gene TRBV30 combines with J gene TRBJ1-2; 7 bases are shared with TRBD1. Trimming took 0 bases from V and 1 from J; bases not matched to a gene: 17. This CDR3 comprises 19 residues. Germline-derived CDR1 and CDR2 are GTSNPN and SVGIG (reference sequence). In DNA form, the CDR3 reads TGTGCCTGGAGTGTCCATGGCAGGGGGAACCCCATTAGTAACTATGGCTACACCTTC. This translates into CAWSVHGRGNPISNYGYTF.

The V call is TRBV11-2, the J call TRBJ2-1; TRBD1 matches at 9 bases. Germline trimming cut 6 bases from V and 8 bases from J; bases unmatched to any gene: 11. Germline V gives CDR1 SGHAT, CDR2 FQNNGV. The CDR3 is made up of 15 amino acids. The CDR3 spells CASRPPGQGGDEQFF. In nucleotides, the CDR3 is TGTGCCAGCAGGCCCCCGGGACAGGGTGGCGATGAGCAGTTCTTC.

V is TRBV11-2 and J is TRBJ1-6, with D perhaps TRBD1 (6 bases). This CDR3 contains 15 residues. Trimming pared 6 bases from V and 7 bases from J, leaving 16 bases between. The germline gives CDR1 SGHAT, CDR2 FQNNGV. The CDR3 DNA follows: TGTGCCAGCAGATTCCTACAGGGACCCAATTCACCCCTCCACTTT. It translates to CASRFLQGPNSPLHF.